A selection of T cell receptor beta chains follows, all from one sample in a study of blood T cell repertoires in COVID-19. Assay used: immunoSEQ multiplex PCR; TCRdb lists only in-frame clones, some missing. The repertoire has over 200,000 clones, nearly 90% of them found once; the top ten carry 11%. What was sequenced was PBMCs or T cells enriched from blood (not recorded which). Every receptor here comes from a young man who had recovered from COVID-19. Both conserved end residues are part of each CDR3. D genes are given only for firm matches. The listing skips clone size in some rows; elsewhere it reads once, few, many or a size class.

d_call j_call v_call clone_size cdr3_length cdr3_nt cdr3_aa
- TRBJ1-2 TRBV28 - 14 TGTGCCAGCAGTCAGACCCAGGGTTCGAGAGGCTACACCTTC CASSQTQGSRGYTF
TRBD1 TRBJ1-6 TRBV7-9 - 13 TGTGCCAGCAGCCTGGAGGGACAGGCACCCCTCCACTTT CASSLEGQAPLHF
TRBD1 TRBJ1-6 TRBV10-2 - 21 TGCGCCAGCAGAGGGACAGGGCGGTTCGATATTTTGAGCTCCTATAATTCACCCCTCCACTTT CASRGTGRFDILSSYNSPLHF
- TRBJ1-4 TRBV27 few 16 TGTGCCAGCAGTTTATCGGGAGGGTCCACTAATGAAAAACTGTTTTTT CASSLSGGSTNEKLFF
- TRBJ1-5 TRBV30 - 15 TGTGCCTGGTCCCTAGGGGGATTAGGCAATCAGCCCCAGCATTTT CAWSLGGLGNQPQHF
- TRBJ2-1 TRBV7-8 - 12 TGTGCCAGCAGCTTATGGAGAAATGAGCAGTTCTTC CASSLWRNEQFF
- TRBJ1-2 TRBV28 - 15 TGTGCCAGCCTTTCCTCGCCGGGACACAGCTATGGCTACACCTTC CASLSSPGHSYGYTF
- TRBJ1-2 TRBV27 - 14 TGTGCCAGCAGTTCCCTAGCCTTTAACTATGGCTACACCTTC CASSSLAFNYGYTF
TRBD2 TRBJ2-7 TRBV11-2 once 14 TGTGCCAGCAGCCTAGCGGGAGGCGGTGCCGAGCAGTACTTC CASSLAGGGAEQYF
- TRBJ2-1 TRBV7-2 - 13 TGTGCCAGCAGCTTTCGGCGAGAGGGTGAGCAGTTCTTC CASSFRREGEQFF
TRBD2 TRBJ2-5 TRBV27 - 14 TGTGCCAGCAAAGCGGGGGGATCCTTTGAGACCCAGTACTTC CASKAGGSFETQYF
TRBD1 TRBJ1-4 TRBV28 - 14 TGTGCCAGCAGCTTCGACAGGGGTTATGAAAAACTGTTTTTT CASSFDRGYEKLFF
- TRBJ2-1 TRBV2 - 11 TGTGCCAGCAGTCCATACAATGAGCAGTTCTTC CASSPYNEQFF
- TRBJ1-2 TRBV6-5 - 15 TGTGCCAGCAGTTACAAACCGGGAGACTCTTATGGCTACACCTTC CASSYKPGDSYGYTF
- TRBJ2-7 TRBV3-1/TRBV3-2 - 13 TGTGCCAGCAGCCGGGAGCGAGCCTACGAGCAGTACTTC CASSRERAYEQYF
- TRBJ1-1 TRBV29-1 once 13 TGCAGCGTCCGACGGGACATGAACACTGAAGCTTTCTTT CSVRRDMNTEAFF
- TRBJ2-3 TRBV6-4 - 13 TGTGCCAGCAGTGAACGGGAGACAGATACGCAGTATTTT CASSERETDTQYF
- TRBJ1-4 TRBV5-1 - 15 TGCGCCAGCAGCTTGGGTCCTATAAGGGGGGAAAAACTGTTTTTT CASSLGPIRGEKLFF
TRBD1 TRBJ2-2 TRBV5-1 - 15 TGCGCCAGCAACTCCGGGACAGCCAACACCGGGGAGCTGTTTTTT CASNSGTANTGELFF
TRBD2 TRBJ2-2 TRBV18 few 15 TGTGCCAGCTCACCCCTCGTCGGGGGGACCGGGGAGCTGTTTTTT CASSPLVGGTGELFF
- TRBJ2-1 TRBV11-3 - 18 TGTGCCAGCAGCTCCTCTCGGGACAAGAAAACTGGCTACAATGAGCAGTTCTTC CASSSSRDKKTGYNEQFF
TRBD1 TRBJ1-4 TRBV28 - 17 TGTGCCAGCAGTAAAAGGACAGGACATGCAACTAATGAAAAACTGTTTTTT CASSKRTGHATNEKLFF
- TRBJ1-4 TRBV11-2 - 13 TGTGCCAGCAGCTTAACTCGCGATGAAAAACTGTTTTTT CASSLTRDEKLFF
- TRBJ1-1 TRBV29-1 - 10 TGCAGCGACGGGGACACTGAAGCTTTCTTT CSDGDTEAFF
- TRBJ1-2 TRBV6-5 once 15 TGTGCCAGCAGGCCGGCGGGGGCGCTGGACTATGGCTACACCTTC CASRPAGALDYGYTF
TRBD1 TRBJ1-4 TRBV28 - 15 TGTGCCAGCAGACCTACAGGGGCAACTAATGAAAAACTGTTTTTT CASRPTGATNEKLFF
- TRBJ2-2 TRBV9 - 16 TGTGCCAGCAGCCATACCGGGAGCGCCAACACCGGGGAGCTGTTTTTT CASSHTGSANTGELFF
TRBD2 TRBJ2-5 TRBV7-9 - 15 TGTGCCAGCAGCCGCACGGGGCTAGCGGGGGAGACCCAGTACTTC CASSRTGLAGETQYF
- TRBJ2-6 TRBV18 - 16 TGTGCCAGCTCACCGGCCAGGGGCTCTGGGGCCAACGTCCTGACTTTC CASSPARGSGANVLTF
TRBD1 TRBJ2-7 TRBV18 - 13 TGTGCCAGCTCACCTGGGACAGCCGCCGAGCAGTACTTC CASSPGTAAEQYF
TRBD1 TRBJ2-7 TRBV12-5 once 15 TGTGCTAGTGGTTTGGCCGACAGGGCCTCCTACGAGCAGTACTTC CASGLADRASYEQYF
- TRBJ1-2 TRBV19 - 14 TGTGCCAGTAGTATAGACCCGGGATTGCCTGGCTACACCTTC CASSIDPGLPGYTF
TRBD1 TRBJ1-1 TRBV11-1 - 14 TGTGCCAGCAGCCGACGGACAGGGAGCACTGAAGCTTTCTTT CASSRRTGSTEAFF
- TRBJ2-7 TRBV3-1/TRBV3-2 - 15 TGTGCCAGCAGAGAGAGCGGACTTATCCCCTACGAGCAGTACTTC CASRESGLIPYEQYF
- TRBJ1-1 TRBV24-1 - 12 TGTGCCACCAGTGACCGGACAGATGAAGCTTTCTTT CATSDRTDEAFF
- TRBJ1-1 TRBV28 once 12 TGTGCCAGCAGCCTGAGGGTCACTGAAGCTTTCTTT CASSLRVTEAFF
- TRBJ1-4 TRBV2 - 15 TGTGCCAGCAGGGGGTCAGGGGTCATGGGTGCCAAACTGTTTTTT CASRGSGVMGAKLFF
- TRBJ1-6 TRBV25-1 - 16 TGTGCCAGCAGTGAACGGGGGGGCTCCTATAATTCACCCCTCCACTTT CASSERGGSYNSPLHF
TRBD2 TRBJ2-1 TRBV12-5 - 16 TGTGCTAGTGGTTTGGTACTGGGGGAGGGATACAATGAGCAGTTCTTC CASGLVLGEGYNEQFF
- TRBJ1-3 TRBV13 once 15 TGTGCCAGCGTCGCAAATAAGGGGACTGGAAACACCATATATTTT CASVANKGTGNTIYF
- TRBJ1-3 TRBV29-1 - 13 TGCAGCGTTGACGGGGGGGGCGGAAACACCATATATTTT CSVDGGGGNTIYF
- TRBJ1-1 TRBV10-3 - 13 TGTGCCATCACGACAGGCGCCTACACTGAAGCTTTCTTT CAITTGAYTEAFF
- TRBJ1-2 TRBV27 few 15 TGTGCCAGCAGCCCGAGGGAACAGGGAACTGATGGCTACACCTTC CASSPREQGTDGYTF
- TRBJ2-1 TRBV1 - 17 TGCACCAGCAGTATCGCCAGGGGGCAGGGGCACTACAATGAGCAGTTCTTC CTSSIARGQGHYNEQFF
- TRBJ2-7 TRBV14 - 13 TGTGCCAGCAGCTCTACTTCCTCCTACGAGCAGTACTTC CASSSTSSYEQYF
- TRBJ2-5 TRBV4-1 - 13 TGCGCCAGCAGCCAAGAGGAGCAACGGACCCAGTACTTC CASSQEEQRTQYF
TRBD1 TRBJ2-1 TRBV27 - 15 TGTGCCAGCAGTTTACGGGGGACAGGTTACAATGAGCAGTTCTTC CASSLRGTGYNEQFF
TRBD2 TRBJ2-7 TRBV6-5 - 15 TGTGCCAGCAGCTTCCGGACTAGCGGGGCCTACGAGCAGTACTTC CASSFRTSGAYEQYF
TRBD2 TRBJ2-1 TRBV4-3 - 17 TGCGCCAGCAGCCAAGATTCGCAGCGGGGGGGCTACAATGAGCAGTTCTTC CASSQDSQRGGYNEQFF
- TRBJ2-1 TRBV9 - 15 TGTGCCAGCAGCGTAGCAAGTAGCTCCTACAATGAGCAGTTCTTC CASSVASSSYNEQFF
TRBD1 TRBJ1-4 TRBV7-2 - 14 TGTGCCAGCAGCCTGGGACAGGGACCCGAAAAACTGTTTTTT CASSLGQGPEKLFF
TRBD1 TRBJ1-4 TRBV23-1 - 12 TGCGCCAGCAGGGAGGACAGGGGATGCCTGTTTTTT CASREDRGCLFF
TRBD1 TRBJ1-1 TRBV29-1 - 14 TGCAGCGTCGACCCTGGACAGGGGAACACTGAAGCTTTCTTT CSVDPGQGNTEAFF
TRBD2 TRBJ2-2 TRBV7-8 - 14 TGTGCCAGCAGCTTTCTAGCGGGCTCCGGGGAGCTGTTTTTT CASSFLAGSGELFF
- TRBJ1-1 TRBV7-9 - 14 TGTGCCAGCAGCAGAAAGGAGTGGGACACTGAAGCTTTCTTT CASSRKEWDTEAFF
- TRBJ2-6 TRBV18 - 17 TGTGCCAGCTCACCAGGTAGGAGGGGCTCTGGGGCCAACGTCCTGACTTTC CASSPGRRGSGANVLTF
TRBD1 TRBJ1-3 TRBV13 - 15 TGTGCCAGCAGCCGGGACAGGGCTGCTGGAAACACCATATATTTT CASSRDRAAGNTIYF
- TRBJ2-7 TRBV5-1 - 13 TGCGCCAGCAGCTTCGGGGACTCCTACGAGCAGTACTTC CASSFGDSYEQYF
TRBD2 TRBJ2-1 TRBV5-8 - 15 TGTGCCAGCAGCTTGGAAGCTAGCGGGAGGAGCGAGCAGTTCTTC CASSLEASGRSEQFF